The clone carrying this TCR beta chain appeared many times. Its antigen is not identified. Naive CD8 T cells were FACS-sorted by CD8+CD4-CCR7+CD45RA+ markers. This sample is drawn from a study of molecular identifiers for immune sequencing clone quantification. On the study more broadly: Four portions were sequenced after RNA from roughly 18,000 or 92,000 naive CD8 cells was split five ways in replicates.

This CDR3 region has 18 residues. The germline V gene encodes CDR1 PRHDT and CDR2 FYEKMQ (reference sequence). V dropped 5 bases and J dropped 0 bases, with 20 bases sitting between them. As previously described, bulk TCR libraries were made using listed TCR primers. MiXCR was run by TCRdb on the PCR reads, yielding one entry per CDR3 protein. The top ten hold roughly 1% of the sample, which has more than 70,000 distinct CDR3 sequences, 21% seen once. General study points: Even with some 1 million naive cells present, spiked Jurkat TCR RNA from one cell was reportedly detectable.

Material for sequencing was naive CD8+ T cells from blood, with Jurkat cell RNA spiked in. Subset defined: FACS-sorted CD8+CD4-CCR7+CD45RA+ naive T cells. The clonotype was recovered from a human donor in good health. Some libraries in this study had Jurkat cell RNA spiked in. This chain uses TRBV13 with TRBJ2-4; possible D gene TRBD2, 6 bases. The CDR3 DNA follows: TGTGCCAGCAGCCCCTCCTTTGGGGGGAGAGAAGCCAAAAACATTCAGTACTTC. Its translation: CASSPSFGGREAKNIQYF.